Listed below are T cell receptor beta chains from one sample, sequenced in a study of response to subunit inactivated influenza vaccine. MiXCR, run by TCRdb on the RT-PCR reads, gives a single entry per CDR3 protein. The table includes about 520,000 distinct CDR3 sequences, roughly 9.8% detected once. Sequences were derived from PBMCs from blood, sampled roughly 47 days after vaccination. These receptors came from a man in his forties or fifties who received an inactivated influenza vaccine. The CDR3 runs from the conserved cysteine through the conserved F or W. The D gene is left open where the match is weak. Clone size is given for some rows only: seen once, a few or many times, or a class if the clone is expanded.

clone_size: -
j_call: TRBJ1-5
v_call: TRBV6-5
d_call: -
cdr3_nt: TGTGCCAGCAGTTACCGACACAGGAGCCCTCAGCCCCAGCATTTT
cdr3_aa: CASSYRHRSPQPQHF

clone_size: -
j_call: TRBJ2-3
v_call: TRBV20-1
d_call: -
cdr3_nt: TGCAGTGCCCCTGGGGGAGGAGTTACAGATACGCAGTATTTT
cdr3_aa: CSAPGGGVTDTQYF

clone_size: many
j_call: TRBJ2-3
v_call: TRBV11-2
d_call: TRBD1
cdr3_nt: TGTGCCAGCAGCTTCTGGGACAGATTTGATAGCACAGATACGCAGTATTTT
cdr3_aa: CASSFWDRFDSTDTQYF

clone_size: many
j_call: TRBJ1-2
v_call: TRBV12-3/TRBV12-4
d_call: -
cdr3_nt: TGTGCCAGCAGTTTAGCATCAGTATATGGCTACACCTTC
cdr3_aa: CASSLASVYGYTF

clone_size: -
j_call: TRBJ2-7
v_call: TRBV12-3/TRBV12-4
d_call: TRBD2
cdr3_nt: TGTGCCAGCAGTTTTAGCGGGAATACCTACGAGCAGTACTTC
cdr3_aa: CASSFSGNTYEQYF

clone_size: few
j_call: TRBJ1-3
v_call: TRBV5-1
d_call: TRBD1
cdr3_nt: TGCGCCAGCAGCTTGGCCGGGACAGACGGAAACACCATATATTTT
cdr3_aa: CASSLAGTDGNTIYF

clone_size: many
j_call: TRBJ2-3
v_call: TRBV20-1
d_call: TRBD2
cdr3_nt: TGCAGTGCTAGATTACCGCTTCTAGCGGATCTCCAGTATTTT
cdr3_aa: CSARLPLLADLQYF

clone_size: many
j_call: TRBJ1-4
v_call: TRBV5-1
d_call: -
cdr3_nt: TGCGCCAGCAGCTATTGGGGAAACGCTAATGAAAAACTGTTTTTT
cdr3_aa: CASSYWGNANEKLFF

clone_size: -
j_call: TRBJ1-1
v_call: TRBV29-1
d_call: -
cdr3_nt: TGCAGCGTTGAACAGGGAGGGACTGAAGCTTTCTTT
cdr3_aa: CSVEQGGTEAFF

clone_size: -
j_call: TRBJ2-3
v_call: TRBV19
d_call: TRBD2
cdr3_nt: TGTGCCAGTAAGGTACGGGGGGGCACAGATACGCAGTATTTT
cdr3_aa: CASKVRGGTDTQYF